This entry features one T cell receptor (beta chain) sequence. This sample is part of a study of blood T cell repertoires in COVID-19. The protocol was immunoSEQ multiplex PCR, while the TCRdb copy is restricted to in-frame clones and leaves out a portion. In the table there are tens of thousands of clones, 79% of which are singletons. The V gene end was trimmed by 4 bases and the J gene end by 3 bases; junction bases not matched to a gene: 7. Germline V gene sequence: CDR1 MDHEN, CDR2 SYDVKM. The CDR3 spans 15 residues. The V and J genes are TRBV28 and TRBJ2-5; TRBD1 matches at 8 bases. The sequencing sample was made of peripheral blood. The clonotype originates from a man in his fifties or sixties with acute or convalescent COVID-19. This chain's CDR3 is CASSYPGQVKETQYF. DNA for the CDR3: TGTGCCAGCAGTTACCCGGGACAGGTTAAAGAGACCCAGTACTTC.